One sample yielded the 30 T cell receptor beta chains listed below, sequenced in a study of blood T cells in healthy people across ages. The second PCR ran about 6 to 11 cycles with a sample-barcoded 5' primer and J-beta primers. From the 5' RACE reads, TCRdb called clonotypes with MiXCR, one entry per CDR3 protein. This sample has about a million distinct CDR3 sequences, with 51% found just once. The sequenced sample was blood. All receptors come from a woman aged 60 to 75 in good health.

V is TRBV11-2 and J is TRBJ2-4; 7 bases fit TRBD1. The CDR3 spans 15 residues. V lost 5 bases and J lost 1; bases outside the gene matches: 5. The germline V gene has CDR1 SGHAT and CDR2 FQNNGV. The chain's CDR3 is CASSGDRVAKNIQYF. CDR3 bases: TGTGCCAGCAGCGGAGACAGGGTGGCCAAAAACATTCAGTACTTC.

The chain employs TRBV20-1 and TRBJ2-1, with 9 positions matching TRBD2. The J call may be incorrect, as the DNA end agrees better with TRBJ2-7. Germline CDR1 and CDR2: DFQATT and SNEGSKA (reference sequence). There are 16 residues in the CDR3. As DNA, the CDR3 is TGCAGTGCTAGAGGTGGGCGGGAGGGCTCCTACAATGAGCAGTACTTC. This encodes CSARGGREGSYNEQYF.

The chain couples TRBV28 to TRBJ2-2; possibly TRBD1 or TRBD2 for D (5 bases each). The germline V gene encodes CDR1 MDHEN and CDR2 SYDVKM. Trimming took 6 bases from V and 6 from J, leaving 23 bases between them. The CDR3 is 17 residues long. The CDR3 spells CASRGTFRGAEAGELFF. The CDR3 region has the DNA TGTGCCAGCAGAGGTACGTTTAGGGGCGCGGAGGCCGGGGAGCTGTTTTTT. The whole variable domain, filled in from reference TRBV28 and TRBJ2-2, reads DVKVTQSSRYLVKRTGEKVFLECVQDMDHENMFWYRQDPGLGLRLIYFSYDVKMKEKGDIPEGYSVSREKKERFSLILESASTNQTSMYLCASRGTFRGAEAGELFFGEGSRLTVL.

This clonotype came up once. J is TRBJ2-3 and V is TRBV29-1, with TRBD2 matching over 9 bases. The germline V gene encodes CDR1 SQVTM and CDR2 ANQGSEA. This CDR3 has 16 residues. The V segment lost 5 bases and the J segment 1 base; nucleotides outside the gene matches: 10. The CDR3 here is CSVRSHRTSGTDTQYF. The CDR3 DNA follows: TGCAGCGTTCGGTCTCATCGGACTAGCGGCACAGATACGCAGTATTTT.

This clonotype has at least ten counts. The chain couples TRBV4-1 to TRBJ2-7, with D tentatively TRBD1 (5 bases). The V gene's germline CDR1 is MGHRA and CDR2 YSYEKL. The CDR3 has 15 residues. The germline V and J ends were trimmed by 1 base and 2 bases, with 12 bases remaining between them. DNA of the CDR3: TGCGCCAGCAGCCAAGTGCCAGGGTCAGCCTACGAGCAGTACTTC. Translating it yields CASSQVPGSAYEQYF.

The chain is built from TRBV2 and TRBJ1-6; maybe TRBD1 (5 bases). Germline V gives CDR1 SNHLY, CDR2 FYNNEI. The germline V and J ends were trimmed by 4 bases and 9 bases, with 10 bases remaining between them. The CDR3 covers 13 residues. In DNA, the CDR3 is TGTGCCAGCAGTGCGACAGTCGGTTCACCCCTCCACTTT. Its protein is CASSATVGSPLHF.

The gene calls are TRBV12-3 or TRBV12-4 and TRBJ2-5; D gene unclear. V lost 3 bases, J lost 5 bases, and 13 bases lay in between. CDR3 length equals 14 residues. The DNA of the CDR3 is TGTGCCAGCAGTTTGGAGCACGCTCGGGAGACCCAGTACTTC. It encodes CASSLEHARETQYF.

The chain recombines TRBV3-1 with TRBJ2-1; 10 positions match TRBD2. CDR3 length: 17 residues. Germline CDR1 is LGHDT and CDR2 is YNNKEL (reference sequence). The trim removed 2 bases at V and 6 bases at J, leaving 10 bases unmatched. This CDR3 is CASSQQTTGTSANEQFF. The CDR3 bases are TGTGCCAGCAGCCAACAGACAACCGGGACTAGCGCCAATGAGCAGTTCTTC.

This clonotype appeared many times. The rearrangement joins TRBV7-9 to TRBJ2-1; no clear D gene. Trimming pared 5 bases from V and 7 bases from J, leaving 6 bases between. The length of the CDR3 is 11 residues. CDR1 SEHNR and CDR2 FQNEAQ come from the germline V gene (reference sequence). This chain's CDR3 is CASSPQNEQFF. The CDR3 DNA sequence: TGTGCCAGCAGCCCCCAAAATGAGCAGTTCTTC.

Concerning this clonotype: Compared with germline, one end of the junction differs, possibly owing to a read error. The CDR3 sequence: CASSRTGNSEAFF. CDR3 coding DNA: TGTGCCAGCAGCCGTACAGGGAACTCTGAGGCTTTCTTT. The chain carries TRBV7-8 and TRBJ1-1; maybe TRBD1 (6 bases). This CDR3 region has 13 residues. Germline V CDR1 and CDR2: SGHVS, FQNEAQ. The whole variable domain, remainder taken from reference TRBV7-8 and TRBJ1-1, is GAGVSQSPRYKVAKRGQDVALRCDPISGHVSLFWYQQALGQGPEFLTYFQNEAQLDKSGLPSDRFFAERPEGSVSTLKIQRTQQEDSAVYLCASSRTGNSEAFFGQGTRLTVV.

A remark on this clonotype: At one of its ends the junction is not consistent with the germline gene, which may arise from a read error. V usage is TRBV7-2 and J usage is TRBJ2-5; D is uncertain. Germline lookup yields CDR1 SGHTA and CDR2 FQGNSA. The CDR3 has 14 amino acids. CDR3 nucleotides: TGTGCCAACAGCTTAGCCGGCAGACAAGAGACCCAGTACTTC. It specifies CANSLAGRQETQYF.

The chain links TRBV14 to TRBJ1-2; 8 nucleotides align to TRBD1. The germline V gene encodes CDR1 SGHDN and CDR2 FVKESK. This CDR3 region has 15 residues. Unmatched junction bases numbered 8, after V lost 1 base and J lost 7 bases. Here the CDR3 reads CASSQAGTGGFGYTF. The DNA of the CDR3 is TGTGCCAGCAGCCAAGCCGGGACAGGTGGCTTTGGCTACACCTTC.

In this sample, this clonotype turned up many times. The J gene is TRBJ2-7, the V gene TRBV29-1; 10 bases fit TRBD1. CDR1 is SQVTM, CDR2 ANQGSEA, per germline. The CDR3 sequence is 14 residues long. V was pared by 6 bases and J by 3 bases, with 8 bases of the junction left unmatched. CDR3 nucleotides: TGCAGCGTGATCCCCGGGACAGGGGTCTACGAGCAGTACTTC. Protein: CSVIPGTGVYEQYF.

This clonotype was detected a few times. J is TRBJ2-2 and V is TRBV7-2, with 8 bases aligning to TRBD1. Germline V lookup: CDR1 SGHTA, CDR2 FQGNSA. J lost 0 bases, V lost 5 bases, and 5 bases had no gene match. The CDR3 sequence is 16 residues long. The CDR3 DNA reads TGTGCCAGCAGCCGGACAGGGAGTCCGAACACCGGGGAGCTGTTTTTT. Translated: CASSRTGSPNTGELFF.

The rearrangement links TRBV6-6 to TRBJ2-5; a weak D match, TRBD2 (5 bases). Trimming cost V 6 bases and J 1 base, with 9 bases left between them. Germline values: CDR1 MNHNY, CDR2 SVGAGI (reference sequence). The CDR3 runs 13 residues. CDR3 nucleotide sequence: TGTGCCAGCAGCGACCGGGGCCAAGAGACCCAGTACTTC. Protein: CASSDRGQETQYF.

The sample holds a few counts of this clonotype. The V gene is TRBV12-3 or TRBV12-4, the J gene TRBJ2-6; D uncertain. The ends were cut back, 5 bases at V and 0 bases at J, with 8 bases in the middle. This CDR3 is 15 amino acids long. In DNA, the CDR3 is TGTGCCAGCAGTCAAACGGTCTCTGGGGCCAACGTCCTGACTTTC. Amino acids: CASSQTVSGANVLTF.

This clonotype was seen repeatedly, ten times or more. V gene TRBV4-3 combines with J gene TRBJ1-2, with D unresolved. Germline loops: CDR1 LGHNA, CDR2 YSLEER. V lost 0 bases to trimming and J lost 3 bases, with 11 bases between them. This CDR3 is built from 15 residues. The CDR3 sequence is CASSQDPRGDYGYTF. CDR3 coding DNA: TGCGCCAGCAGCCAAGATCCCCGGGGAGACTATGGCTACACCTTC.

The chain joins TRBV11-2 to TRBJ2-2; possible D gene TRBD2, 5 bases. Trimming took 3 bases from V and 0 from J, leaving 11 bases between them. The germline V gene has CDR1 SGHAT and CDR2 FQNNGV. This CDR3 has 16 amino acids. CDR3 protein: CASSFGSGTNTGELFF. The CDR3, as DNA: TGTGCCAGCAGCTTTGGGTCCGGGACGAACACCGGGGAGCTGTTTTTT.

The CDR3 region is CASSYGTSAGGQYF. For the CDR3, the DNA is TGCGCCAGCAGCTACGGGACTAGCGCCGGAGGGCAGTACTTC. The chain couples TRBV4-1 to TRBJ2-7, with TRBD2 matching over 10 bases. Per germline, CDR1 MGHRA and CDR2 YSYEKL. With 5 bases clipped from V and 9 bases from J, the junction kept 10 bases outside the gene matches. The CDR3 loop spans 14 amino acids.

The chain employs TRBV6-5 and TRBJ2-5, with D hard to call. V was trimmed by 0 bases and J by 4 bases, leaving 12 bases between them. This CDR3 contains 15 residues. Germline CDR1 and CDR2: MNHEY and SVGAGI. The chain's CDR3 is CASSYSSFKSETQYF. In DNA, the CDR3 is TGTGCCAGCAGTTACTCGAGTTTCAAGTCAGAGACCCAGTACTTC.

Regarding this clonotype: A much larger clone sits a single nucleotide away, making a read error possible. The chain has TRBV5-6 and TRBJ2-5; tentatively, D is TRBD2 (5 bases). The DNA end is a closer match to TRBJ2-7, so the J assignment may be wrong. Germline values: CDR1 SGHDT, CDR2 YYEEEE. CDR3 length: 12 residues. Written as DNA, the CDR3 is TGTGCCAGCAGCTCGATCGGGGACGAGCAGTACTTC. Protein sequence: CASSSIGDEQYF.

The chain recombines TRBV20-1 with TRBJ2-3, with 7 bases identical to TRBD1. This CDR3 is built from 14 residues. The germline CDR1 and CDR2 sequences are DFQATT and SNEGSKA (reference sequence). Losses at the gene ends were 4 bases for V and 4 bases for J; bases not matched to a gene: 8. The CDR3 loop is CSANPATGPDTQYF. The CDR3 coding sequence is TGCAGTGCTAACCCAGCGACAGGGCCAGATACGCAGTATTTT.

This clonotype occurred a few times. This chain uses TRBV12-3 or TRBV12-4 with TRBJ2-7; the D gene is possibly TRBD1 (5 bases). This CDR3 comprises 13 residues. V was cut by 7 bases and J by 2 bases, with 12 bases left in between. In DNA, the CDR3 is TGTGCCAGCACCCGAAGGGGAACCTACGAGCAGTACTTC. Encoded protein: CASTRRGTYEQYF.

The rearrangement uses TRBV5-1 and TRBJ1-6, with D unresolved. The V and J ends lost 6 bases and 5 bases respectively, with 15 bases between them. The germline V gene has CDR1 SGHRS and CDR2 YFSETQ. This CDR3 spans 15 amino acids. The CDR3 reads CASILIGPHNSPLHF. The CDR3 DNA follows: TGCGCCAGCATCCTGATAGGGCCTCATAATTCACCCCTCCACTTT.

CDR3 DNA sequence: TGTGCCAGCAGAGTAGACAGGGGTTTTGCCCTGGGGACTGAAGCTTTCTTT. Encoded protein: CASRVDRGFALGTEAFF. The chain recombines TRBV6-1 with TRBJ1-1; 8 nucleotides agree with TRBD1. The V gene's germline CDR1 is MNHNS and CDR2 SASEGT. CDR3 size: 17 residues. The trim removed 6 bases at V and 5 bases at J, leaving 17 bases unmatched.

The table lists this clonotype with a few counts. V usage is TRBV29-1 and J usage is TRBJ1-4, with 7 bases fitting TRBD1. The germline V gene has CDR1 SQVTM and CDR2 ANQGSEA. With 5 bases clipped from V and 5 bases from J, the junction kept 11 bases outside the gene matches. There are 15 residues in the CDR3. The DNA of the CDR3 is TGCAGCGTTTTTGGGAATACAGGGGCGAATGAAAAACTGTTTTTT. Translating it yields CSVFGNTGANEKLFF.

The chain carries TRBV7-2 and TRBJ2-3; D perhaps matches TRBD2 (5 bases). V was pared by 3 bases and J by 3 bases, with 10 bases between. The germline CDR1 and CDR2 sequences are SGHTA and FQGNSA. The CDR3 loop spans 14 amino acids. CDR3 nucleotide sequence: TGTGCCAGCAGCTTCGCCCCGGGAACAGATACGCAGTATTTT. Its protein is CASSFAPGTDTQYF.

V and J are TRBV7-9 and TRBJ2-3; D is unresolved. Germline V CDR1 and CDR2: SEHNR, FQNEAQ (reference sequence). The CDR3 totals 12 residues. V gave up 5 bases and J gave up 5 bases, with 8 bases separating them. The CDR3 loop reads CASSRPGDTQYF. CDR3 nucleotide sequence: TGTGCCAGCAGCCGACCTGGAGATACGCAGTATTTT. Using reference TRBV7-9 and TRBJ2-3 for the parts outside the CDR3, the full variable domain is DTGVSQNPRHKITKRGQNVTFRCDPISEHNRLYWYRQTLGQGPEFLTYFQNEAQLEKSRLLSDRFSAERPKGSFSTLEIQRTEQGDSAMYLCASSRPGDTQYFGPGTRLTVL.

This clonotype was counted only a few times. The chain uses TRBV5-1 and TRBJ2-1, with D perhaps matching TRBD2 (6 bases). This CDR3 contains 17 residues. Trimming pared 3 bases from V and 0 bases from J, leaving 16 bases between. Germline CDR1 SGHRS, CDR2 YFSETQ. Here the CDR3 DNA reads TGCGCCAGCAGCTCTACCGGGACTCTTCTCTCCTACAATGAGCAGTTCTTC. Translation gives CASSSTGTLLSYNEQFF.

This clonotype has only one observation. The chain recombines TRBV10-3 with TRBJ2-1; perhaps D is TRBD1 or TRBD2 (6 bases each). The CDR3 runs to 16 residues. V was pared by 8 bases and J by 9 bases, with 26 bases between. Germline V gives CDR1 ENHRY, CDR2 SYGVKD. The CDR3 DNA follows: TGTGCCATCGCGAGGGGGGAGGCGGGAAGATGGAGTGAGCAGTTCTTC. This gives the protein CAIARGEAGRWSEQFF.